The subject of this entry is one T cell receptor beta chain. Its antigen is currently unknown. The data belong to a study of OX40 agonist ivuxolimab in advanced cancers. Overall study: Patients received the agonistic anti-OX40 (CD134) antibody ivuxolimab. The study enrolled dose-escalation patients with hepatocellular carcinoma, melanoma, renal cell or head and neck cancer. Enrollees could have had prior anti-PD-1, anti-PD-L1 or anti-CTLA-4 therapy, which more than 30% had received. Whole-study results and caveats: Some patients without response likewise showed low normalized clonal expansion.

Data came from immunoSEQ multiplex PCR; TCRdb stores just in-frame clones and leaves some out. The sample shows tens of thousands of clones, 70% to 90% of them seen only once. The sequence came from an adult with an advanced solid tumor such as melanoma, head and neck, liver or kidney cancer. The input for sequencing was CD4+ or CD8+ T cells sorted from blood, taken in a trial of the OX40 agonist ivuxolimab.

CDR3 sequence: CASSRSGTDYGYTF. CDR3 DNA: TGCGCCAGCAGCCGATCCGGGACGGACTATGGCTACACCTTC. This chain links TRBV5-1 with TRBJ1-2, with a possible D match to TRBD1 (5 bases). V lost 4 bases to trimming and J lost 3 bases, with 13 bases between them. CDR3 length equals 14 residues. Looked up from germline, CDR1 is SGHRS and CDR2 is YFSETQ.